The 30 T cell receptor beta chains below were found in one sample sequenced in a study of CD8 T cells in Susac syndrome. The RNA input was roughly 0.5 to 1 ug, and it was reverse transcribed with random hexamers. TCRdb re-derived calls from the immunoSEQ multiplex PCR reads in MiXCR, one entry per CDR3 protein. Here the sample spans around 190,000 distinct CDR3 sequences, 85% to 95% being singletons. The specimen sequenced was CD4+ T cells from PBMCs. These receptors were obtained from a human donor with Susac syndrome.

The V gene is TRBV30, the J gene TRBJ1-2; D remains ambiguous. Germline CDR1 and CDR2: GTSNPN and SVGIG (reference sequence). The CDR3 is made up of 12 amino acids. Trimming left V 1 base short and J 4 bases short, with 7 bases between. This CDR3 reads CAWSAGGYGYTF. CDR3 sequence (DNA): TGTGCCTGGAGTGCCGGCGGCTATGGCTACACCTTC.

The V call is TRBV30, the J call TRBJ2-1, with TRBD2 as a possible D gene (6 bases). Trimming stripped 0 bases from V and 9 bases from J, with 12 bases between. This CDR3 contains 13 residues. The germline CDR1 and CDR2 sequences are GTSNPN and SVGIG (reference sequence). The DNA of the CDR3 is TGTGCCTGGAGTGTAGGCGGGGCTGGTGAGCAGTTCTTC. Residues: CAWSVGGAGEQFF.

V is TRBV7-3 and J is TRBJ2-3; the D is unclear. Trimming pared 2 bases from V and 4 bases from J, leaving 7 bases between. This CDR3 has 13 residues. Germline V gene data show CDR1 as SGHTA and CDR2 as FQGTGA. Here the CDR3 DNA reads TGTGCCAGCAGCTTACGACCATCAGATACGCAGTATTTT. It translates to CASSLRPSDTQYF. The full variable domain, rest sourced from reference TRBV7-3 and TRBJ2-3, is GAGVSQTPSNKVTEKGKYVELRCDPISGHTALYWYRQSLGQGPEFLIYFQGTGAADDSGLPNDRFFAVRPEGSVSTLKIQRTERGDSAVYLCASSLRPSDTQYFGPGTRLTVL.

The chain has TRBV30 and TRBJ1-2; the D gene is possibly TRBD1 (6 bases). The CDR3 has 14 residues. CDR1 and CDR2 from the germline V gene are GTSNPN and SVGIG (reference sequence). The V and J ends lost 6 bases and 9 bases respectively, with 23 bases between them. The CDR3 DNA is TGTGCCTGTCAGCGAAGGGGGACCAAGGAGAGCTACACCTTC. Encoded protein: CACQRRGTKESYTF. The whole variable domain, filled in from reference TRBV30 and TRBJ1-2, reads SQTIHQWPATLVQPVGSPLSLECTVEGTSNPNLYWYRQAAGRGLQLLFYSVGIGQISSEVPQNLSASRPQDRQFILSSKKLLLSDSGFYLCACQRRGTKESYTFGSGTRLTVV.

The chain is built from TRBV30 and TRBJ1-5; no definite D call. The CDR3 loop spans 12 amino acids. Germline loops: CDR1 GTSNPN, CDR2 SVGIG (reference sequence). The V gene lost 2 bases and the J gene lost 6 bases, with 8 bases spanning the gap. The CDR3 DNA sequence: TGTGCCTGGAGTCTGCAGAGTCAGCCCCAGCATTTT. It encodes CAWSLQSQPQHF.

The V gene is TRBV5-1, the J gene TRBJ2-2, with unresolved D. CDR3 length: 15 amino acids. The V and J ends lost 1 base and 1 base respectively, with 8 bases between them. Germline V CDR1 and CDR2: SGHRS, YFSETQ. The CDR3 sequence: CASSLIAMNTGELFF. Written as DNA, the CDR3 is TGCGCCAGCAGCTTGATCGCAATGAACACCGGGGAGCTGTTTTTT.

The chain links TRBV12-3 or TRBV12-4 to TRBJ1-1; D is perhaps TRBD1 (5 bases). The CDR3 runs to 14 residues. Trimming cost V 6 bases and J 10 bases, with 21 bases left between them. The CDR3 is CASRTERSGTGAFF. The CDR3 DNA follows: TGTGCCAGCAGGACGGAACGGTCCGGGACGGGAGCTTTCTTT.

V is TRBV25-1 and J is TRBJ1-2; 7 bases match TRBD1. Germline CDR1 MGHDK, CDR2 SYGVNS. The V gene end was trimmed by 5 bases and the J gene end by 4 bases; junction bases not matched to a gene: 7. This CDR3 region has 14 residues. CDR3 loop: CASSPRAGGYGYTF. The CDR3, as DNA: TGTGCCAGCAGTCCCCGGGCAGGGGGCTATGGCTACACCTTC.

V gene TRBV18 combines with J gene TRBJ1-1; 9 bases match TRBD1. Germline V gene lookup returns CDR1 KGHSH and CDR2 LQKENI. The CDR3 covers 15 residues. V lost 3 bases, J lost 1 base, and 3 bases stayed unmatched. The CDR3 sequence: CASSPIQGANTEAFF. The CDR3 nucleotides are TGTGCCAGCTCACCCATACAGGGGGCGAACACTGAAGCTTTCTTT.

In nucleotides, the CDR3 is TGTGCCAGCAGTTTAGGGCTTAGCAATCAGCCCCAGCATTTT. This translates into CASSLGLSNQPQHF. V is TRBV12-3 or TRBV12-4 and J is TRBJ1-5; no reliable D call. The CDR3 loop spans 14 amino acids. V lost 1 base to trimming and J lost 0 bases, with 4 bases between them.

The chain is built from TRBV12-3 or TRBV12-4 and TRBJ1-6; unclear D gene. The V end was cut by 6 bases, the J end by 9 bases, with 9 bases between. The CDR3 has 12 amino acids. The CDR3 bases are TGTGCCAGCAGAAGACAAGGTTCACCCCTCCACTTT. Translation: CASRRQGSPLHF.

The chain uses TRBV6-1 and TRBJ1-1, with 7 nucleotides matching TRBD1. The germline V gene encodes CDR1 MNHNS and CDR2 SASEGT. The CDR3 contains 16 residues. The junction had 11 bases not matched to a gene; V was cut back by 5 bases and J by 2 bases. CDR3 protein: CASSIIQGRGNTEAFF. CDR3 in DNA: TGTGCCAGCAGTATTATACAGGGGCGAGGAAACACTGAAGCTTTCTTT.

V usage is TRBV6-5 and J usage is TRBJ2-7; perhaps TRBD2 as D (5 bases). This CDR3 comprises 12 residues. Deletions cut 7 bases from V and 3 bases from J, with 10 bases between. In germline, CDR1 is MNHEY, CDR2 SVGAGI. CDR3 protein: CASTDGVYEQYF. CDR3 coding DNA: TGTGCCAGCACCGACGGGGTCTACGAGCAGTACTTC.

The rearrangement joins TRBV29-1 to TRBJ2-1; D gene ambiguous. V lost 5 bases and J lost 4, with 6 bases in between. The CDR3 is 11 residues long. From germline, CDR1 is SQVTM and CDR2 ANQGSEA. CDR3 nucleotides: TGCAGCGTTCGAGAATACAATGAGCAGTTCTTC. Protein sequence: CSVREYNEQFF.

This clonotype was seen more than once but under ten times. The chain uses TRBV3-1 and TRBJ1-1; D is possibly TRBD1 (5 bases). V was clipped by 4 bases and J by 1 base, with 10 bases between them. CDR3 size: 14 residues. CDR1 and CDR2 (germline): LGHDT, YNNKEL (reference sequence). The CDR3 loop is CASSLGGTNTEAFF. CDR3 DNA: TGTGCCAGCAGCCTCGGGGGGACGAACACTGAAGCTTTCTTT.

Of note for this clonotype: One end of the junction fails to match germline, which may point to a read error. This sequence joins TRBV10-3 and TRBJ2-1; 7 positions match TRBD2. The germline V gene has CDR1 ENHRY and CDR2 SYGVKD. This CDR3 spans 15 amino acids. The chain's CDR3 is CAISGMGGSGDPSIF. In DNA, the CDR3 is TGTGCCATAAGCGGAATGGGGGGGTCGGGAGATCCCTCCATCTTC.

The chain uses TRBV7-8 and TRBJ2-5, with D perhaps TRBD1 or TRBD2 (5 bases each). The CDR3 runs 15 residues. Trimming removed 5 bases at V and 5 bases at J, with 18 bases between. Per the germline V gene, CDR1 is SGHVS and CDR2 is FQNEAQ. This chain's CDR3 is CASSKRTSWGETQYF. CDR3 nucleotides: TGTGCCAGCAGCAAAAGGACGTCATGGGGGGAGACCCAGTACTTC.

This chain uses TRBV12-3 or TRBV12-4 with TRBJ1-1; no definite D call. The CDR3 is 11 amino acids. CDR3 in amino acids: CAVRVNTEAFF. The CDR3 DNA sequence: TGTGCGGTGAGAGTGAACACTGAAGCTTTCTTT.

The chain couples TRBV6-1 to TRBJ2-1; D unclear. The germline V gene encodes CDR1 MNHNS and CDR2 SASEGT. The CDR3 sequence is 12 residues long. V was cut by 2 bases and J by 5 bases, with 4 bases left in between. The CDR3 here is CASSELHNEQFF. The CDR3 nucleotides are TGTGCCAGCAGTGAATTACACAATGAGCAGTTCTTC.

V gene TRBV29-1 combines with J gene TRBJ1-2; TRBD1 aligns across 8 bases. V was clipped by 5 bases and J by 6 bases; unmatched bases: 2. The CDR3 has 11 amino acids. The V gene's germline CDR1 is SQVTM and CDR2 ANQGSEA. The CDR3 bases are TGCAGCGTTCGACAGGGGAATGGCTACACCTTC. It yields the protein CSVRQGNGYTF. The variable domain in full, completed from reference TRBV29-1 and TRBJ1-2, reads SAVISQKPSRDICQRGTSLTIQCQVDSQVTMMFWYRQQPGQSLTLIATANQGSEATYESGFVIDKFPISRPNLTFSTLTVSNMSPEDSSIYLCSVRQGNGYTFGSGTRLTVV.

The chain has TRBV5-4 and TRBJ2-5, with 8 positions matching TRBD1. CDR3 length equals 14 residues. The germline V gene encodes CDR1 SGHNT and CDR2 YYREEE (reference sequence). J lost 2 bases, V lost 3 bases, and 3 bases had no gene match. The CDR3 coding sequence is TGTGCCAGCAGCTCCCAGGGGGCGCAAGAGACCCAGTACTTC. Encoded protein: CASSSQGAQETQYF.

The chain recombines TRBV11-2 with TRBJ2-1, with 9 bases lining up with TRBD2. CDR1 is SGHAT and CDR2 is FQNNGV in the germline V gene. There are 16 residues in the CDR3. Trimming took 1 base from V and 7 from J; bases not matched to a gene: 8. The CDR3 protein is CASSLAVAGDRNEQFF. CDR3 coding DNA: TGTGCCAGCAGCTTAGCTGTAGCGGGGGATCGGAATGAGCAGTTCTTC.

V usage is TRBV5-1 and J usage is TRBJ2-3, with a possible D match to TRBD2 (5 bases). In germline, CDR1 is SGHRS, CDR2 YFSETQ. The CDR3 sequence is 15 residues long. Trimming shortened V by 8 bases and J by 4 bases, and 20 bases separated the two germline ends. CDR3 sequence reads: CASTRNGMDADTQYF. CDR3 bases: TGCGCCAGTACCCGAAACGGGATGGACGCAGATACGCAGTATTTT.

This sequence joins TRBV20-1 and TRBJ2-5; D is unresolved. Germline lookup yields CDR1 DFQATT and CDR2 SNEGSKA (reference sequence). The CDR3 extends over 15 amino acids. Between the trimmed V and J ends, which lost 0 bases and 4 bases, there was a span of 15 bases. Written as DNA, the CDR3 is TGCAGTGCTAGAGATCATGGTAGAGGTCCAGAGACCCAGTACTTC. As protein: CSARDHGRGPETQYF.

This chain joins TRBV6-2 or TRBV6-3 and TRBJ2-1; TRBD2 agrees at 7 bases. This CDR3 is 13 amino acids long. Germline V gene lookup returns CDR1 MNHEY and CDR2 SVGEGT. With 7 bases clipped from V and 8 bases from J, the junction kept 8 bases outside the gene matches. In DNA, the CDR3 is TGTGCCAGCATGGGGGGGGGTCGCGATGAGCAGTTCTTC. The encoded protein is CASMGGGRDEQFF.

The rearrangement links TRBV12-3 or TRBV12-4 to TRBJ2-3; 10 positions match TRBD2. The CDR3 spans 17 residues. V shed 1 base and J 6 bases; nucleotides not matched to a gene: 10. DNA for the CDR3: TGTGCCAGCAGTTTAGTGTGGAGCGGGGGGGCCGGCGATACGCAGTATTTT. Translated, it gives CASSLVWSGGAGDTQYF.

CDR3 in DNA: TGCAGCGTTGAATCTGACTGGAACACTGAAGCTTTCTTT. It specifies CSVESDWNTEAFF. The rearrangement joins TRBV29-1 to TRBJ1-1, with D unresolved. Trimming took 2 bases from V and 1 from J, leaving 8 bases between them. CDR1 SQVTM and CDR2 ANQGSEA come from the germline V gene. The CDR3 covers 13 residues.

The chain has TRBV20-1 and TRBJ2-3, with 8 nucleotides matching TRBD2. V lost 4 bases, J lost 0 bases, and 6 bases stayed unmatched. The CDR3 is made up of 15 amino acids. Germline V gene data show CDR1 as DFQATT and CDR2 as SNEGSKA (reference sequence). DNA for the CDR3: TGCAGTGCTATTCTTAGCGGGGAAAGCACAGATACGCAGTATTTT. This codes for CSAILSGESTDTQYF.

V gene TRBV18 combines with J gene TRBJ2-7; TRBD1 or TRBD2 may be the D gene (5 bases each). The CDR3 runs 16 residues. V lost 2 bases, J lost 5 bases, and 19 bases lay in between. From germline, CDR1 is KGHSH and CDR2 LQKENI. The CDR3 nucleotides read TGTGCCAGCTCACCAACTAGGGGCTCCCTGATTCACGAGCAGTACTTC. Translation: CASSPTRGSLIHEQYF.

J is TRBJ2-5 and V is TRBV11-2; maybe TRBD2 (6 bases). V lost 1 base, J lost 5 bases, and 14 bases lay in between. The CDR3 is 15 amino acids. Germline lookup yields CDR1 SGHAT and CDR2 FQNNGV. CDR3 residues: CASSLAGVGLETQYF. For the CDR3, the DNA is TGTGCCAGCAGCTTAGCGGGAGTGGGCTTGGAGACCCAGTACTTC.